The sequence of this T cell receptor beta chain was determined in a study of shared clonotypes between healthy human individuals. Findings and caveats of the study: Sequencing depth was predicted to influence how clonotypes are shared among donors. Memory subsets generally showed lower estimated richness than naive subsets.

Comments on this clone: Its antigen remains unknown.

The germline V gene encodes CDR1 MNHEY and CDR2 SVGAGI. This CDR3 region has 12 residues. Clones were sequenced by immunoSEQ multiplex PCR, and TCRdb holds only the in-frame ones, with some missing. This table holds a few million clones, approximately 93% found once. The sequenced sample was naive CD4+ T cells from PBMCs. Subset defined: CD45RA+ positively selected. This receptor was identified in a man aged 18 to 30 in good health. Some clones in this sample may be carry-over from other donors' samples. The rearrangement joins TRBV6-5 to TRBJ2-5, with TRBD1 identical over 7 bases. Matching the DNA end better, TRBJ2-7 makes the J call doubtful. Written as DNA, the CDR3 is TGTGCCAGCAGGGGACAGACCTACGAGCAGTACTTC. Its translation is CASRGQTYEQYF.